One T cell receptor (beta chain) is described in this entry. What this receptor recognizes is not known. No clone much larger than this one lies a single base away; base qualities are absent. Trimming takes 3 bases from V and 1 base from J, and the germline ends sit 15 bases apart. The CDR3 has 16 amino acids, counting the end cysteine and phenylalanine. The CDR3 DNA has 48 bases and is translated from base 1. The germline V gene provides CDR1 ENHRY and CDR2 SYGVKD. The data were taken from a study of blood T cell repertoires in COVID-19 (dated by TCRdb to about 2020). Concerning the study at large: Samples covering the acute and convalescent phases of COVID-19 were provided by collaborators in the United States, Italy and Spain. The prospective study material was composed of cDNA or gDNA derived from T cells, B-cell-depleted T cells, or PBMCs. The dataset comprised deeply sampled blood TCRbeta repertoires from subjects exposed to, actively infected with, or recovered from COVID-19. The repertoires were made available in a free public database intended to serve as a resource for research on the immune response to SARS-CoV-2. The samples were drawn from the first 160 participants of the ongoing ImmuneRACE study and from over a thousand subjects provided by 6 global collaborators. Nearly every sample came with metadata listing a de-identified subject ID, COVID-19 status, age in years and sex. Where available, HLA class I and class II types were obtained from metadata supplied by the sample provider rather than from assay-based typing. Overall study results and their limits: The amount of clinical and demographic metadata varied by source and participant and was provided uncurated.

TCRbeta CDR3 regions were amplified from genomic DNA using the immunoSEQ Assay, a bias-controlled multiplex PCR. In the paper's pipeline: The number of nucleated cells in each sample was estimated by amplification of reference gene primers within the assay. To quantify the absolute abundance of each unique TCRbeta CDR3 rearrangement, sequence reads were collapsed and filtered. For each sample, productive Simpson clonality was calculated by taking the square root of Simpson's diversity index across productive rearrangements. As stored in TCRdb, this immuneACCESS dataset retains in-frame rearrangements with V and J assigned. A fraction of the clones does not appear; measured against another copy, unresolved V genes explain less than half of the discrepancy, and the remainder lacks a known reason. V and J calls and clone size are given by that table; D and trimming were obtained from the DNA. Within this sample are around 140,000 clones, with 85% to 90% of them counted one time only. Clones ranked in the top ten supply under 7.5% of the sample.

Each collaborating institution followed its own protocols to collect whole blood in K2EDTA tubes. For TCRbeta analysis, collaborators shipped samples as frozen whole blood, isolated PBMCs, or DNA extracted from either of those sample types. Sequenced input: peripheral blood. The sequence was obtained from a man older than 75 with acute or convalescent COVID-19. The chain is made from TRBV10-3 and TRBJ1-2; a tentative D call is TRBD1 (6 bases match). The encoded CDR3 is CAISDLGQSRNYGYTF. The DNA is TGTGCCATCAGTGACCTTGGACAGAGCCGTAACTATGGCTACACCTTC.